This T cell receptor (beta chain) originates from a study of blood T cell repertoires in COVID-19. Repertoires were generated with immunoSEQ multiplex PCR, while TCRdb's copy carries only in-frame clones and drops some. The sample lists a few hundred thousand clones; about 84% were seen once. The V gene's germline CDR1 is SGHKS and CDR2 YYEKEE (reference sequence). Trimming at V came to 4 bases and at J to 1 base, leaving 3 bases not matched to a gene. The CDR3 is 14 amino acids. This clone was recorded once. The rearrangement joins TRBV5-5 to TRBJ1-1, with 8 bases identical to TRBD1. Sequencing was done on a sample of peripheral blood. The origin of this receptor is a woman in her 50s with acute or convalescent COVID-19. The CDR3 is CASSTQGANTEAFF. CDR3 nucleotides: TGTGCCAGCAGCACCCAGGGGGCGAACACTGAAGCTTTCTTT.